This TCR beta chain was documented in a study of CD8+CD57+ T cells in acquired aplastic anemia (dated by TCRdb to 2016 to 2018). Some background on the complete study: DNA extracted from sorted CD4+ and CD8+ cells had a mean of approximately 3 ug, with a range of roughly 0.18 to 27.4 ug. CD8+CD57+ expansion was defined as frequency above the mean frequency observed in healthy subjects.

The germline V gene sets CDR1 to MNHEY and CDR2 to SVGAGI. The junction shows trimming of 8 bases on V and 6 bases on J, and the gene matches do not reach 11 bases of it. The CDR3 spans 15 residues, from the cysteine through the phenylalanine. The only DNA kept is the CDR3, 45 bases in frame from the first base. The study at large found these results: CD8+ Simpson's diversity did not differ significantly between patients and healthy controls (P=0.060). Fewer than 30 CD8+ CDR3 sequences were found in both patients and controls but appeared to be highly expressed in patients and within the immunodominant clones of the patients.

The patients picked for sequencing were ones in whom flow cytometry had shown an expansion of CD8+CD57+ cells. Severe acquired aplastic anemia was diagnosed in all patients according to International Study of Aplastic Anemia and Agranulocytosis and Camitta criteria. At the time blood was sampled, none of the patients had received any therapy. In this study, sorted CD4+ and CD8+ T cells from the blood of healthy subjects and of severe aplastic anemia patients had their TCR repertoires deep-sequenced. Patients were enrolled under clinicaltrials.gov protocols 00001620, 01623167, 00001397, 00071045, 00081523 and 00961064 in the USA. Ficoll-Paque density gradient centrifugation was used to isolate peripheral blood mononuclear cells. Before DNA extraction, CD4+ and CD8+ T cells were sorted by FACS or by magnetic beads. TCR beta VDJ combination and CDR3 sequence profiling used genomic DNA as the template. An Illumina HiSeq 2000 was used for TCR repertoire sequencing. The original pipeline was this. TRBV/TRBJ rearrangement plots, CDR3 size and DJ length profiles, and Simpson's diversity index were used to evaluate the repertoires. The most abundant DNA sequence in the deep sequencing data was taken as the immunodominant clone. CDR3 amino acid sequences were checked for sharing between subjects and were compared against published repertoires and the VDJdb database. TCRdb redid the processing of the public reads, applying fastp at Q25 and MiXCR, and retained in-frame beta chains. Rows merge per CDR3 protein into single entries with the most common DNA and genes. These V and J calls are TCRdb output, not the study's own analysis. In all, the sample holds 200,000 to 250,000 distinct CDR3 sequences, and about half of those were seen once. In total, the top ten clones hold about 20% of the sample.

A word on this clonotype: There is no known antigen for this receptor. There are no base qualities to consult, and no much larger clone falls within one base.

Sequenced sample: sorted CD4+, CD8+, or CD8+CD57+ T cells (not recorded which) from PBMCs. The source is a human donor with aplastic anemia. The chain joins TRBV6-5 to TRBJ1-5, with 9 bases aligning to TRBD1. The DNA sequence reads TGTGCCAGCGGGCCATCCGGGACAGGGTTTCAGCCCCAGCATTTT. This encodes CASGPSGTGFQPQHF.